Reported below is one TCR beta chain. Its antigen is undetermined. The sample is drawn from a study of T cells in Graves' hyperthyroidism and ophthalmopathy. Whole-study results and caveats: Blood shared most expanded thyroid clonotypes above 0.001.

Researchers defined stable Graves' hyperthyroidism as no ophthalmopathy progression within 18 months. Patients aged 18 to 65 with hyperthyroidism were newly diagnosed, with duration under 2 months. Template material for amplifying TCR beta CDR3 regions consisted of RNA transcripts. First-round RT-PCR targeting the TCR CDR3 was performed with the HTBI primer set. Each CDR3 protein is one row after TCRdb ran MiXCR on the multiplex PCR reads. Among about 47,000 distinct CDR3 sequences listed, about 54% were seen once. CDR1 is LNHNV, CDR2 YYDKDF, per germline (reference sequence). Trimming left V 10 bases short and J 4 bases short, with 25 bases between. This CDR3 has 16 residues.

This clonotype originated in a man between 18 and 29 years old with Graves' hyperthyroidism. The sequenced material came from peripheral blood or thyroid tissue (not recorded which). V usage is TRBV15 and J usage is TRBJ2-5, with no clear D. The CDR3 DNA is TGTGCCAGCACTCAATCGCCCTCGCGTCCGAGAGAGACCCAGTACTTC. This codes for CASTQSPSRPRETQYF.